This T cell receptor (beta chain) emerged from a study of cytomegalovirus exposure and HLA in healthy donors. Points from the study as a whole: In a later analysis, most CMV-associated TCR beta chains appeared HLA-restricted.

Amplification used 60 Vbeta primers and 13 Jbeta primers. The protocol was immunoSEQ multiplex PCR, while the TCRdb copy is restricted to in-frame clones and leaves out a portion. There are fewer than 200,000 clones in the sample; 80% occur only once, and around 6% lies in the top ten. Trimming pared 8 bases from V and 5 bases from J, leaving 15 bases between. The CDR3 length is 13 residues. Germline assignment: CDR1 SNHLY and CDR2 FYNNEI. This clone was detected a few times. Its antigen is not known. The specimen sequenced was PBMCs. V is TRBV2 and J is TRBJ1-2; D unclear. This clonotype was obtained from a middle-aged man in good health and CMV-seronegative. CDR3 region: CASRRLSSYGYTF. In DNA form, the CDR3 reads TGTGCCAGCCGTCGGTTATCTTCATATGGCTACACCTTC.